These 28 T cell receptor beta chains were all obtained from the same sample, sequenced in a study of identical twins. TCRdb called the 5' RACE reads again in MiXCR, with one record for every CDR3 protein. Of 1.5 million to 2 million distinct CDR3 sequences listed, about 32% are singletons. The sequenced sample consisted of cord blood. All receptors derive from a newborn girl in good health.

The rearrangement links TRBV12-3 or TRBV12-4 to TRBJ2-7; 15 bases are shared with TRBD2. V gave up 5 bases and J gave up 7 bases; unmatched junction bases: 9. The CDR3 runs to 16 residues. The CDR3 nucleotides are TGTGCCAGCAGTCCCCGGACTAGCGGGGGGGGGAATGAGCAGTACTTC. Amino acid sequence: CASSPRTSGGGNEQYF.

CDR3 protein: CASSFFGSEGSNSPLHF. CDR3 bases: TGTGCCAGCAGTTTTTTTGGGTCGGAGGGCTCCAATTCACCCCTCCACTTT. The V gene is TRBV28, the J gene TRBJ1-6; D unclear. CDR1 is MDHEN, CDR2 SYDVKM, per germline. CDR3 size: 17 residues. V shed 3 bases and J shed 7 bases, with 19 bases lying between them. Filled out from reference TRBV28 and TRBJ1-6, the complete variable domain reads DVKVTQSSRYLVKRTGEKVFLECVQDMDHENMFWYRQDPGLGLRLIYFSYDVKMKEKGDIPEGYSVSREKKERFSLILESASTNQTSMYLCASSFFGSEGSNSPLHFGNGTRLTVT.

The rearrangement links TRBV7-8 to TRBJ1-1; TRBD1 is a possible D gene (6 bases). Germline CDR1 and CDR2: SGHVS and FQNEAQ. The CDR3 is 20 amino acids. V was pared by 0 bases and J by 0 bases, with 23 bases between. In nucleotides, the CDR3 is TGTGCCAGCAGCTTAGCACGAGTTTACAGGGTAGAAGGGATGAACACTGAAGCTTTCTTT. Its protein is CASSLARVYRVEGMNTEAFF.

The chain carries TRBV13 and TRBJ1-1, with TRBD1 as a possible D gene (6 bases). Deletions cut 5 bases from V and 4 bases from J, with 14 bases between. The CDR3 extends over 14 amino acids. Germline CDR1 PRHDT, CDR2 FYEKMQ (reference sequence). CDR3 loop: CASSRGLGATEAFF. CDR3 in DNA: TGTGCCAGCAGCCGCGGACTGGGGGCCACTGAAGCTTTCTTT.

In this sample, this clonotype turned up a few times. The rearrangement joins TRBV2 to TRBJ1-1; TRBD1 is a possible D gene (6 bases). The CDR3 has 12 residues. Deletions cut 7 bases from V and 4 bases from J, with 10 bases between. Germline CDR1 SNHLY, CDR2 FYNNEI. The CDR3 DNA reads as TGTGCCAGCACTATACAGGGCACTGAAGCTTTCTTT. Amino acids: CASTIQGTEAFF.

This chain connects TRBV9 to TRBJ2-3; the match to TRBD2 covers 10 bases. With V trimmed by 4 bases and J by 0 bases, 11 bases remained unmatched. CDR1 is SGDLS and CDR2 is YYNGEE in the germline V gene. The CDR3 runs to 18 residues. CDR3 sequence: CASSPVIAGGVSTDTQYF. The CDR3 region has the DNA TGTGCCAGCAGCCCCGTAATAGCGGGGGGCGTTAGCACAGATACGCAGTATTTT.

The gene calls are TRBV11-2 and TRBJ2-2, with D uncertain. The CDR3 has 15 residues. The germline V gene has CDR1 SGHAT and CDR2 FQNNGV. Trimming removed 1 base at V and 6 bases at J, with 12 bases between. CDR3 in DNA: TGTGCCAGCAGCTTAGCAGAAGTCAAGCCCGGGGAGCTGTTTTTT. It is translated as CASSLAEVKPGELFF.

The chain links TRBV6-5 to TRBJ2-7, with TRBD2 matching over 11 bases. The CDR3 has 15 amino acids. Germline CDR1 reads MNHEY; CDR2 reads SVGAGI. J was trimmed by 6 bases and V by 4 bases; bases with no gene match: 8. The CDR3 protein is CASSWARLAGTEQYF. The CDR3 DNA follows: TGTGCCAGCAGTTGGGCGAGACTAGCGGGAACCGAGCAGTACTTC.

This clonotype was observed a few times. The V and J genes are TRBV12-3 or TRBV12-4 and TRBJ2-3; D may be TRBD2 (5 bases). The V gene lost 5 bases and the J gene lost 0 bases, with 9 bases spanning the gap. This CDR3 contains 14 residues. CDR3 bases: TGTGCCAGCAGTCCGGACTTGAGCACAGATACGCAGTATTTT. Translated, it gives CASSPDLSTDTQYF.

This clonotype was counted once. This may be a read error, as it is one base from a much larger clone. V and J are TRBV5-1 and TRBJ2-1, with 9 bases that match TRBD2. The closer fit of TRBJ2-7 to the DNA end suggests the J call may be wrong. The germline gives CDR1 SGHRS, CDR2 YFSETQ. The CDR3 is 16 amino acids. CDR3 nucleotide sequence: TGCGCCAGCAGCGGATTAGCGGGGGCCTCCTACAATGAGCAGTACTTC. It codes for CASSGLAGASYNEQYF.

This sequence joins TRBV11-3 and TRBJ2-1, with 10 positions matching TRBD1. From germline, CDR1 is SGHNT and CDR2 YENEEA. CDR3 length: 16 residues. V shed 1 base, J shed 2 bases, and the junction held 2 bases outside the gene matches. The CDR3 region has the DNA TGTGCCAGCAGCTTAGGTGGGACAGGGGCCTACAATGAGCAGTTCTTC. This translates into CASSLGGTGAYNEQFF.

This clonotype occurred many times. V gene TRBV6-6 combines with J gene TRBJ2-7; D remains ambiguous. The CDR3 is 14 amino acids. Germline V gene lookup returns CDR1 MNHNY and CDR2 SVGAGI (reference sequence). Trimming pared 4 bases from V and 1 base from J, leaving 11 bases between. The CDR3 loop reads CASSSPTLSYEQYF. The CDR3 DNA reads TGTGCCAGCAGTTCTCCGACTCTTTCCTACGAGCAGTACTTC.

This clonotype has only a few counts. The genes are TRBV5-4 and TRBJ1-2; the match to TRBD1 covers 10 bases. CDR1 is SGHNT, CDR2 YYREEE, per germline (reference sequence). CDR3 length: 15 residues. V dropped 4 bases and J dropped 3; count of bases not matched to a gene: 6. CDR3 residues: CASSGAGTGDYGYTF. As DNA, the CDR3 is TGTGCCAGCAGCGGGGCCGGGACAGGGGACTATGGCTACACCTTC.

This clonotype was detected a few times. This CDR3 reads CASSLEPDTEAFF. The CDR3 bases are TGTGCCAGCTCTCTAGAGCCGGACACTGAAGCTTTCTTT. This sequence joins TRBV6-4 and TRBJ1-1; no definite D call. CDR1 is MRHNA, CDR2 SNTAGT, per germline. The CDR3 sequence is 13 residues long. Trimming removed 8 bases at V and 3 bases at J, with 13 bases between.

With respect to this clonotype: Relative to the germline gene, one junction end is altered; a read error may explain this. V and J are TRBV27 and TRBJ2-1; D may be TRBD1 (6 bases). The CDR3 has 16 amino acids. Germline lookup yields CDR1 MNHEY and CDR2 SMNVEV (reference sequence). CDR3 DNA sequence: TGTGCCGGCAGGTCTCTTGGGGGCAGCTCCTACAATGAGCAGTTCTTC. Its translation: CAGRSLGGSSYNEQFF.

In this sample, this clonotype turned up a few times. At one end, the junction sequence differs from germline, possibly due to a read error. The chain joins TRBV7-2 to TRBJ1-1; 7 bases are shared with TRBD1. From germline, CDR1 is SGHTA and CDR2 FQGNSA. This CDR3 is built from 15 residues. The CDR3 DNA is TGCGCCAGCAGCTTGGAAGGGGGCAGGAACACTGAAGCTTTCTTT. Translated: CASSLEGGRNTEAFF.

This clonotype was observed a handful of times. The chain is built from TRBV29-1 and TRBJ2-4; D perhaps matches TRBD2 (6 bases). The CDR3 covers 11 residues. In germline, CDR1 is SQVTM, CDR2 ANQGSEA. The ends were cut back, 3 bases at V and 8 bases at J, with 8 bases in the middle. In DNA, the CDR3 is TGCAGCGTTGACGGGGACTACATTCAGTACTTC. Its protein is CSVDGDYIQYF.

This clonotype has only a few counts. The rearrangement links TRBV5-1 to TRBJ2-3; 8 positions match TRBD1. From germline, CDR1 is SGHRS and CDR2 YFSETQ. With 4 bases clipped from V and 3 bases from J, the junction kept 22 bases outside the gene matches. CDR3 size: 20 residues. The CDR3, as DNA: TGCGCCAGCAGCGGGTTTGAAGGACAGGGTCTATCACACGGGACAGATACGCAGTATTTT. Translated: CASSGFEGQGLSHGTDTQYF.

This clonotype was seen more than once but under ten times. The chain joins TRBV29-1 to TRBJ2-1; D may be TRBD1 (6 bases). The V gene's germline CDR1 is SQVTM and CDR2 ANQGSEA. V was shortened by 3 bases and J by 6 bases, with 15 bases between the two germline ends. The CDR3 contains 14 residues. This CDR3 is CSVEPRGWSNEQFF. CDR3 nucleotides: TGCAGCGTTGAGCCGAGGGGGTGGAGCAATGAGCAGTTCTTC.

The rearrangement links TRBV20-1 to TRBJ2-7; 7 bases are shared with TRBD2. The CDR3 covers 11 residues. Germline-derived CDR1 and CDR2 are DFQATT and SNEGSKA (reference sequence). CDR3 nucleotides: TGCAGCCGGGAACTAGCGTACGAGCAGTACTTC. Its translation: CSRELAYEQYF.

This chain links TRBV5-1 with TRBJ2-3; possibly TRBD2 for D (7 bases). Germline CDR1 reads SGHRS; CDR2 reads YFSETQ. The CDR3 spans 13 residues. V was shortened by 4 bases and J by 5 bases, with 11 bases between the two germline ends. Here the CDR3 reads CASSRGARDTQYF. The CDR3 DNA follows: TGCGCCAGCAGCCGGGGGGCGAGAGATACGCAGTATTTT.

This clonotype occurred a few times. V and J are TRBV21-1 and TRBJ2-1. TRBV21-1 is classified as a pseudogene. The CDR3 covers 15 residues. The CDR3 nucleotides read TGTGCCAGCAGCAAAGCCGCGGGAGTCCACAATGAGCAGTTCTTC. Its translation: CASSKAAGVHNEQFF.

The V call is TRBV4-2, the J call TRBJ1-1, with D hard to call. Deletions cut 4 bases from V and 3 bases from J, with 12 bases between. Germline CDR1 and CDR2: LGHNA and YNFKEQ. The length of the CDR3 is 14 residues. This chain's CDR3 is CASSRRAGDTEAFF. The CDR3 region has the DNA TGTGCCAGCAGCCGGCGGGCAGGCGACACTGAAGCTTTCTTT.

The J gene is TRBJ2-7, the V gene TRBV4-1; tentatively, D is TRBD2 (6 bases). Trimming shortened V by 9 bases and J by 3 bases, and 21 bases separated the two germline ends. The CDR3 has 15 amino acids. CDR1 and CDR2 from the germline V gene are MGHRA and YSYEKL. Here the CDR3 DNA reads TGCGCCAGTCCCCTCCTAGCGACGGGCTACTACGAGCAGTACTTC. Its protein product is CASPLLATGYYEQYF.

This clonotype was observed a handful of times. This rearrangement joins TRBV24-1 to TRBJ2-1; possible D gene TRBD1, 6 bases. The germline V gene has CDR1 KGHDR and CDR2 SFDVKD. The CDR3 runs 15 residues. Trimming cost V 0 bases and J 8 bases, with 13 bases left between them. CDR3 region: CATSDLTPGADEQFF. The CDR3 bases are TGTGCCACCAGTGATTTGACCCCAGGGGCGGATGAGCAGTTCTTC.

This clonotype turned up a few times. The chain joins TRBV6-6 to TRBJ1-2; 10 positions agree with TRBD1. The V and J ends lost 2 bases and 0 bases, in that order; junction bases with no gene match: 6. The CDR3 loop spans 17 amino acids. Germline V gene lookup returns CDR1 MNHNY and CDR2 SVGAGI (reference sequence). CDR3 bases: TGTGCCAGCAGTTACCGGGGGACAGGGGCCTCTAACTATGGCTACACCTTC. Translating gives CASSYRGTGASNYGYTF.

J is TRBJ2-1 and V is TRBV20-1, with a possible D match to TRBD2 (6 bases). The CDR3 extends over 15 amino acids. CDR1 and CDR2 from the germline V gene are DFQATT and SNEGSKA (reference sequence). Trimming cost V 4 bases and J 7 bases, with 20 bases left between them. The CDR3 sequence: CSATSGRVSGNEQFF. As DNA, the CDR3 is TGCAGTGCTACCTCGGGCAGGGTCAGCGGGAATGAGCAGTTCTTC.

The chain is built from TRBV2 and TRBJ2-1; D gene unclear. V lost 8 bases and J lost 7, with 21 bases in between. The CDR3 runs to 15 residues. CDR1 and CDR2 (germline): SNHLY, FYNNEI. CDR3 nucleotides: TGTGCCAGCGGTACCGACGGCCAGCTAGGGAATGAGCAGTTCTTC. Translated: CASGTDGQLGNEQFF. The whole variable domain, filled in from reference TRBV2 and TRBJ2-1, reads EPEVTQTPSHQVTQMGQEVILRCVPISNHLYFYWYRQILGQKVEFLVSFYNNEISEKSEIFDDQFSVERPDGSNFTLKIRSTKLEDSAMYFCASGTDGQLGNEQFFGPGTRLTVL.